This T cell receptor (beta chain) stems from a study of low-dose radiotherapy and immunotherapy resistance in tumors. Across the study: Treatment of Cohort 1 consisted of 0.5 Gy per fraction every 2 weeks, adding up to 6.5 Gy. Cohort 2, a group dosed every two weeks at 1 Gy per fraction, received 13 Gy in total over 26 weeks. Patients took oral aspirin 300 mg daily for four cycles from cycle 1 day 1.

Alpha and beta chains were covered, as first-strand cDNA relied on TRAV- and TRBV-specific primers. The authors amplified TCRs for about 20 PCR cycles with a constant-region primer and a V-primer adapter. MiXCR, applied by TCRdb to the reads, yields one record per CDR3 protein. The sample has tens of thousands of distinct CDR3 sequences, 20% seen once. The time point here: after trial treatment. Treatment here: LDRT plus nivolumab, ipilimumab, low-dose cyclophosphamide and aspirin (RACIN trial). Low-dose radiotherapy, low-dose cyclophosphamide, aspirin, ipilimumab and nivolumab were all given to the donors. The germline CDR1 and CDR2 sequences are SGHTA and FQGNSA. This CDR3 spans 15 amino acids. J gave up 4 bases and V 0 bases, and 3 bases lay outside the gene matches.

Source: PBMCs, taken after low-dose radiotherapy plus immunotherapy. The receptor was derived from a female donor with ovarian cancer. This chain connects TRBV7-2 to TRBJ1-2; 9 bases align to TRBD1. The CDR3 spells CASSLAGTGSYGYTF. For the CDR3, the DNA is TGTGCCAGCAGCTTAGCCGGGACAGGGAGCTATGGCTACACCTTC.